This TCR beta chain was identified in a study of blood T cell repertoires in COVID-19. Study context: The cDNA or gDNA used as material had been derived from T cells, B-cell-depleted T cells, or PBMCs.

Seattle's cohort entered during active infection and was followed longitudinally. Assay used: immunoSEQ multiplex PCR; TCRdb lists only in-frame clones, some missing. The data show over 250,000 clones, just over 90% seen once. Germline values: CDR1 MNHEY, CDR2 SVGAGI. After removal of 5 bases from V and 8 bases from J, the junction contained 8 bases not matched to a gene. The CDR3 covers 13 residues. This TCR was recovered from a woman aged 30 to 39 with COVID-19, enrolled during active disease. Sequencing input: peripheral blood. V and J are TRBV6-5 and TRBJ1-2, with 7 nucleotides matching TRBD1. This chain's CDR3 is CASSRDSTGGYTF. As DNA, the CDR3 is TGTGCCAGCAGTCGGGACAGCACGGGAGGCTACACCTTC.